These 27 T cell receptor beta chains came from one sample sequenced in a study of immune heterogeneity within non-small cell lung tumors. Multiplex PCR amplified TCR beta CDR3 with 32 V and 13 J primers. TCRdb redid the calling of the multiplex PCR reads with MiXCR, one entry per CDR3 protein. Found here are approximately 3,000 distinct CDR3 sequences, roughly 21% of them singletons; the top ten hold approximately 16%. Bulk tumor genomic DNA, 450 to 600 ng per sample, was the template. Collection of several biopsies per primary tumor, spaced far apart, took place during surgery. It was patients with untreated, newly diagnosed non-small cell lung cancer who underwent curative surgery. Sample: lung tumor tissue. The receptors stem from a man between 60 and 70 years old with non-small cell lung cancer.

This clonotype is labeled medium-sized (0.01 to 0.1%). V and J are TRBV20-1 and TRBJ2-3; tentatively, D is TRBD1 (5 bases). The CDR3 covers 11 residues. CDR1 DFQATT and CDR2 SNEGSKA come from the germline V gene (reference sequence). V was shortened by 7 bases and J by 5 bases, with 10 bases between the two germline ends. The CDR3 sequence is CSGQIEDTQYF. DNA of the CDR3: TGCAGTGGACAGATTGAAGATACGCAGTATTTT.

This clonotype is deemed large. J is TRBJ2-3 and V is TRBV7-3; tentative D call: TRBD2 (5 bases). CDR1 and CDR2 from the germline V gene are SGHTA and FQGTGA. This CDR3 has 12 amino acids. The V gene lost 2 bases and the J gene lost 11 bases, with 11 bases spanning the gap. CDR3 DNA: TGTGCCAGCAGCTTATCTGACGGGGTGCAGTATTTT. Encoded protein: CASSLSDGVQYF.

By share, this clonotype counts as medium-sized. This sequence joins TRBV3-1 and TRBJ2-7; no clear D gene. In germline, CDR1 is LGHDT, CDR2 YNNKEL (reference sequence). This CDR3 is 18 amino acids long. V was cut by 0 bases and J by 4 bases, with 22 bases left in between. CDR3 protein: CASSQDPPSARDLYEQYF. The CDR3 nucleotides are TGTGCCAGCAGCCAAGATCCCCCCTCGGCACGCGACCTGTACGAGCAGTACTTC.

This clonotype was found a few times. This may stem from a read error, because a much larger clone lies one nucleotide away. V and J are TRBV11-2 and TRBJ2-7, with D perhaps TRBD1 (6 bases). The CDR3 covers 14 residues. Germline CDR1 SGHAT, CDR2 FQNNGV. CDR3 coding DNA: TGTGCCAGCAGTTGGGGACAAATATCCTACGATCAGTACTTC. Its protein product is CASSWGQISYDQYF.

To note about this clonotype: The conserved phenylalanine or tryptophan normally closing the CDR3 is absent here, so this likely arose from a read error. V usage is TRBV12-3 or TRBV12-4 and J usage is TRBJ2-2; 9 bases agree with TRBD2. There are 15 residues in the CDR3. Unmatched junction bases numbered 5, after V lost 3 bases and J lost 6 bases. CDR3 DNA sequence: TGTGCCAGCAGTTTTGCGGGAGGGGGGGCCGGGGAGCTGTTTTCT. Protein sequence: CASSFAGGGAGELFS.

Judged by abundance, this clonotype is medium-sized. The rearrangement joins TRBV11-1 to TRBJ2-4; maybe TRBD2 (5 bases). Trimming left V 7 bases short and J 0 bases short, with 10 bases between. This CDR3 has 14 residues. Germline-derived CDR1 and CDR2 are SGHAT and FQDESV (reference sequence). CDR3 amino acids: CASTEGLAKNIQYF. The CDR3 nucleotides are TGTGCCAGCACAGAGGGTCTAGCCAAAAACATTCAGTACTTC.

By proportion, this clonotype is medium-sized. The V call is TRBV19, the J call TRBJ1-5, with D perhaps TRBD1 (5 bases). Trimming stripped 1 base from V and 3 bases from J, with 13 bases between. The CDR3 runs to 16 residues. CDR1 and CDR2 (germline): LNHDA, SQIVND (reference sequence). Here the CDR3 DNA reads TGTGCCAGTAGTATAGTCCCCGGGACGGTCAATCAGCCCCAGCATTTT. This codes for CASSIVPGTVNQPQHF.

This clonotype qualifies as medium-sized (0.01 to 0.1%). CDR3 residues: CASSATGTSTDTQYF. As DNA, the CDR3 is TGTGCCAGCAGCGCCACCGGGACTAGCACAGATACGCAGTATTTT. The chain joins TRBV9 to TRBJ2-3; perhaps TRBD2 as D (6 bases). The CDR3 consists of 15 residues. Trimming left V 3 bases short and J 0 bases short, with 11 bases between. CDR1 is SGDLS, CDR2 YYNGEE, per germline.

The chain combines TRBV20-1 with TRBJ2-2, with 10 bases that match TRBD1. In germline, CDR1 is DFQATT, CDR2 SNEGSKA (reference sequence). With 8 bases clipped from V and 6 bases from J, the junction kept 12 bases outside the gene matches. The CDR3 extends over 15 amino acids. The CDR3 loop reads CSTTGTGEDAGELFF. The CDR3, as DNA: TGCAGTACGACCGGGACAGGGGAGGACGCCGGGGAGCTGTTTTTT.

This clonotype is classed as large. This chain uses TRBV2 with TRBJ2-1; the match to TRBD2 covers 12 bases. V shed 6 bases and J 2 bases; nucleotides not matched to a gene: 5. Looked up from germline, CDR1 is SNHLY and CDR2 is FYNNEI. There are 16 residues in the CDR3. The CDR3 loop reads CASRRTSGKAYNEQFF. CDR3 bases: TGTGCCAGCAGAAGGACTAGCGGGAAGGCCTACAATGAGCAGTTCTTC.

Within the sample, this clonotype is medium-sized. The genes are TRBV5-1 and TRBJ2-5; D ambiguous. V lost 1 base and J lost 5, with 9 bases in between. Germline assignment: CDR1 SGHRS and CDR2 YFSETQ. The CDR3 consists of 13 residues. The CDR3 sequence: CASSLFTRETQYF. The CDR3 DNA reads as TGCGCCAGCAGCTTGTTCACAAGGGAGACCCAGTACTTC. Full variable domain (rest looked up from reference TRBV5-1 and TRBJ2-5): KAGVTQTPRYLIKTRGQQVTLSCSPISGHRSVSWYQQTPGQGLQFLFEYFSETQRNKGNFPGRFSGRQFSNSRSEMNVSTLELGDSALYLCASSLFTRETQYFGPGTRLLVL.

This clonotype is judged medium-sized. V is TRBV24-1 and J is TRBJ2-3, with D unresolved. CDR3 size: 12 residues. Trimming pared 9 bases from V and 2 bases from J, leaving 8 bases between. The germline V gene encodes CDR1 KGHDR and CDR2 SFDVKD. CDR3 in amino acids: CATQGITDTQYF. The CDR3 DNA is TGTGCCACCCAAGGAATCACAGATACGCAGTATTTT.

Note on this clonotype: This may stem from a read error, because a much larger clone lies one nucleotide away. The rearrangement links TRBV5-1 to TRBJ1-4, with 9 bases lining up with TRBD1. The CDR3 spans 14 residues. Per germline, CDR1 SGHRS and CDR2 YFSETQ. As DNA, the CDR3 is TGCTCCAGCAGCGTAGGGACAGGGCTTGAAAAACTGTTTTTT. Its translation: CSSSVGTGLEKLFF.

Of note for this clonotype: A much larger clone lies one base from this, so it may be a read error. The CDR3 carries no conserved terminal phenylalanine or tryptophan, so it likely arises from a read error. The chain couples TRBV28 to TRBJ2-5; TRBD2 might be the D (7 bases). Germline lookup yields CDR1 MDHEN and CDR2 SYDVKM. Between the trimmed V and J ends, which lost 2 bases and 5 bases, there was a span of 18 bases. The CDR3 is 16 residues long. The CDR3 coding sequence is TGTGCCAGCAGTTTAAATTTTGGGGGGGCGCTTGAGACCCAGTACTTA. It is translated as CASSLNFGGALETQYL.

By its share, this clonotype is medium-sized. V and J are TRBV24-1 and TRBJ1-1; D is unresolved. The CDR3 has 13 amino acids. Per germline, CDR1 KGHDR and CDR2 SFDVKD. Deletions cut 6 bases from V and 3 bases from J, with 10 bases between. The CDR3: CATSPNGHTEAFF. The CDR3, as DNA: TGTGCCACCAGTCCGAATGGGCACACTGAAGCTTTCTTT.

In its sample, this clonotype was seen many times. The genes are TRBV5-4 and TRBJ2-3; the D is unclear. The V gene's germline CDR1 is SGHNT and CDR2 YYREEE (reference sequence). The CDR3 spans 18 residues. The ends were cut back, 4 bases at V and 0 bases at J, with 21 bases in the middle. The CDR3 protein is CASSLEAPSISSTDTQYF. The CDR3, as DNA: TGTGCCAGCAGCCTTGAAGCCCCCTCAATATCTAGCACAGATACGCAGTATTTT.

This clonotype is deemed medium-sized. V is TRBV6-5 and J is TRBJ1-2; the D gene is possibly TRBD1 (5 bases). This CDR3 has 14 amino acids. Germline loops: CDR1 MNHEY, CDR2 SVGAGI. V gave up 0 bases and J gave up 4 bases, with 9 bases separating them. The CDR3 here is CASSYSTVSYGYTF. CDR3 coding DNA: TGTGCCAGCAGTTACTCGACAGTCTCCTATGGCTACACCTTC.

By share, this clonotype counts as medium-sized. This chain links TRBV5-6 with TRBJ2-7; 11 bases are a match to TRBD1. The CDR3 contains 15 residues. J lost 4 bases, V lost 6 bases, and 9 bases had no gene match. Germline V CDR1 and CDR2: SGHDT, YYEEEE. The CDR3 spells CASNPRGQGVYEQYF. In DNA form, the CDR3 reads TGTGCCAGCAACCCCAGGGGACAGGGGGTTTACGAGCAGTACTTC.

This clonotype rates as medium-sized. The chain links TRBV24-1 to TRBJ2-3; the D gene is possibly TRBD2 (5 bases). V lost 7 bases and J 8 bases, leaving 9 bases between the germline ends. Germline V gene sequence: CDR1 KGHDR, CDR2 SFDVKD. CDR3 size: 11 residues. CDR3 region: CATRGDGTQYF. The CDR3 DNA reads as TGTGCCACCAGGGGAGATGGTACGCAGTATTTT.

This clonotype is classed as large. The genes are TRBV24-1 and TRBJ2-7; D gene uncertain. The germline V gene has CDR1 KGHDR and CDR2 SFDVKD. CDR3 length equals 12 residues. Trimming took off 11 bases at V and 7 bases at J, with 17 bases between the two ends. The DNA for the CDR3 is TGTGCCAAACTGGACGGATCGAGGGAGCAGTACTTC. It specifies CAKLDGSREQYF.

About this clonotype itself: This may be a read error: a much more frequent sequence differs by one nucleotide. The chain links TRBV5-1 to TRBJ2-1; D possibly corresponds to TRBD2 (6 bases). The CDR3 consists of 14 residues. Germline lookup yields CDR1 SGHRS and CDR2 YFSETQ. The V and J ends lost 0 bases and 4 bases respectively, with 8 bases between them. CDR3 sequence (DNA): TGCGCCAGCAGCTTGGCTAGCGTATACAATGAGCAGTTCTTC. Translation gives CASSLASVYNEQFF.

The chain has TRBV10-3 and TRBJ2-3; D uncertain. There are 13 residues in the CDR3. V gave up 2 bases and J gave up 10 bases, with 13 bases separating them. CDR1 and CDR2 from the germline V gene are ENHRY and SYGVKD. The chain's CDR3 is CAISEEQTRAQYF. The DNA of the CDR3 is TGTGCCATCAGTGAGGAACAGACTCGGGCGCAGTATTTT.

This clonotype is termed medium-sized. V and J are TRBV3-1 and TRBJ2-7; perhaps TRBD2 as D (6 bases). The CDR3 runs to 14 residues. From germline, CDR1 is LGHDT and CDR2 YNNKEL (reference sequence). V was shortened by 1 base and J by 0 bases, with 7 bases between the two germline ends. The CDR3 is CASSQAGDSYEQYF. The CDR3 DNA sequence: TGTGCCAGCAGCCAAGCGGGAGACTCCTACGAGCAGTACTTC.

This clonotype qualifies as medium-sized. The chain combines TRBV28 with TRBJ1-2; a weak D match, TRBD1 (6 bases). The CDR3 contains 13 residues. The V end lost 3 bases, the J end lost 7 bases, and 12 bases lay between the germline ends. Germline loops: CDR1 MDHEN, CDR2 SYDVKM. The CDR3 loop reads CASSFRGGSGYTF. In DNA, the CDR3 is TGTGCCAGCAGTTTCAGAGGGGGTAGTGGCTACACCTTC.

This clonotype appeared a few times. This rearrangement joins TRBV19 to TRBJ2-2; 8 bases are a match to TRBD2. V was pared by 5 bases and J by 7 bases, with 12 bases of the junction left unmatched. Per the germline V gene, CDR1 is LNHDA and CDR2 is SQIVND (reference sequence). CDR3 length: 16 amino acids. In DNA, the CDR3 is TGTGCCAGTAGTCCCTCAGCGGGAGCGGCGGTCGGGGAGCTGTTTTTT. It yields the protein CASSPSAGAAVGELFF.

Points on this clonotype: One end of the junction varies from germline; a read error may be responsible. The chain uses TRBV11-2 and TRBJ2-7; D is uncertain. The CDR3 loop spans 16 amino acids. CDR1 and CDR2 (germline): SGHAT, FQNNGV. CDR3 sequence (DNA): TGTGCCAGCAGCTTAGTTGGCCAAAGCTTTCCCTACGATCAGTACTTC. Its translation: CASSLVGQSFPYDQYF.

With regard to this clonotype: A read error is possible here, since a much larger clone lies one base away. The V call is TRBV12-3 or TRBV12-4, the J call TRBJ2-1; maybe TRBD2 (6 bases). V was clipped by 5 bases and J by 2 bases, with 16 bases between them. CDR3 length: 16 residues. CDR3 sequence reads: CASSITGVGTYNEQFF. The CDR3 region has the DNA TGTGCCAGCAGTATTACGGGGGTAGGGACCTACAATGAGCAGTTCTTC.